This record looks at one TCR beta chain sequence and its context. Time point here: persistent/refractory GD, antithyroid drugs over 5 years with positive TRAb. PBMCs provided the RNA from which the TCR library was made. iRepertoire HTBI primers and Arm-PCR of CDR3 regions built TCR beta libraries. TCRdb called the multiplex PCR reads again in MiXCR, with one record for every CDR3 protein. The sample lists approximately 350,000 distinct CDR3 sequences, approximately 25% occurring once. The CDR3 length is 15 residues. The germline CDR1 and CDR2 sequences are SGHVS and FQNEAQ. After removal of 1 base from V and 8 bases from J, the junction contained 8 bases not matched to a gene. The data stem from a study of regulatory T cells in long-lasting Graves disease.

This chain joins TRBV7-8 and TRBJ2-1; 7 nucleotides agree with TRBD2. The TCR sequence derives from a woman aged 35 to 49 with Graves disease. Sequencing used peripheral blood mononuclear cells (PBMCs), obtained when the disease was refractory, from a patient treated with antithyroid drugs. This CDR3 is CASSLGRGRAYEQFF. In DNA form, the CDR3 reads TGTGCCAGCAGCTTAGGGAGAGGGAGGGCCTATGAGCAGTTCTTC.